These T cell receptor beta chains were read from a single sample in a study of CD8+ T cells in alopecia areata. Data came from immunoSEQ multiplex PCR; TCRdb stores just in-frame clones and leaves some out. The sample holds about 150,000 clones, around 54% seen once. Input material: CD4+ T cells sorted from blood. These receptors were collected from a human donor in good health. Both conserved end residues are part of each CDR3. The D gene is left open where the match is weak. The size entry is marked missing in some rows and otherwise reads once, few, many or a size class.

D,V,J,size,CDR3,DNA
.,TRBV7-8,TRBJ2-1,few,CASSLAGSPYNEQFF,TGTGCCAGCAGCTTAGCCGGGTCCCCCTACAATGAGCAGTTCTTC
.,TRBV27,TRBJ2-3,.,CASRSWGRTTDTQYF,TGTGCCAGCAGGTCTTGGGGGCGGACCACAGATACGCAGTATTTT
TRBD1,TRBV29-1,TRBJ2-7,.,CSVSGTGEYEQYF,TGCAGCGTTTCCGGGACAGGGGAGTACGAGCAGTACTTC
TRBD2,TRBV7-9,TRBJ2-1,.,CASSLGAGLAENYNEQFF,TGTGCCAGCAGCTTAGGTGCGGGTCTAGCGGAAAACTACAATGAGCAGTTCTTC
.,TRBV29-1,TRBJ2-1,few,CSVERMGSGGNEQFF,TGCAGCGTTGAAAGGATGGGTAGCGGCGGCAATGAGCAGTTCTTC
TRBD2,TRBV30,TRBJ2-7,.,CAWSRGLAGVEQYF,TGTGCCTGGAGTCGGGGTCTAGCGGGAGTTGAGCAGTACTTC
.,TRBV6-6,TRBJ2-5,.,CASSYTRETQYF,TGTGCCAGCAGTTACACTAGGGAGACCCAGTACTTC
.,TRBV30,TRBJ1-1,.,CAWSPPGGFRPEAFF,TGTGCCTGGAGTCCCCCGGGGGGGTTTAGGCCTGAAGCTTTCTTT
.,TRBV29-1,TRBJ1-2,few,CSVSTGGRPGYTF,TGCAGCGTTAGTACCGGGGGGCGGCCGGGCTACACCTTC
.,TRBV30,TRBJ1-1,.,CAWSSDGTEAFF,TGTGCCTGGAGTTCGGATGGCACTGAAGCTTTCTTT
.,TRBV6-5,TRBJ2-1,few,CASSFNGRNEQFF,TGTGCCAGCAGCTTTAATGGGAGGAATGAGCAGTTCTTC
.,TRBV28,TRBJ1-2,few,CASSFQGWGPGYTF,TGTGCCAGCAGTTTTCAGGGGTGGGGACCGGGCTACACCTTC
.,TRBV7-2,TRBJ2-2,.,CASSLGSGVANTGELFF,TGTGCCAGCAGCTTGGGTTCGGGAGTGGCGAACACCGGGGAGCTGTTTTTT
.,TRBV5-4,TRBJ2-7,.,CASSWDPGNKYEQYF,TGTGCCAGCAGCTGGGACCCAGGGAATAAATACGAGCAGTACTTC
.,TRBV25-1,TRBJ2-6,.,CASSSVGGANVLTF,TGTGCCAGCAGTAGTGTAGGTGGGGCCAACGTCCTGACTTTC
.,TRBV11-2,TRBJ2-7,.,CASSKDYLVEQYF,TGTGCCAGCAGCAAGGACTATTTAGTGGAGCAGTACTTC
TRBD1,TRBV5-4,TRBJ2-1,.,CASSLNGRGYNEQFF,TGTGCCAGCAGCTTGAACGGCAGGGGGTACAATGAGCAGTTCTTC
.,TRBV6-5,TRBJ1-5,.,CASSSRGNNQPQHF,TGTGCCAGCAGTTCACGGGGAAACAATCAGCCCCAGCATTTT
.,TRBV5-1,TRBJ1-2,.,CASSAEGYGYTF,TGCGCCAGCAGCGCAGAGGGCTATGGCTACACCTTC
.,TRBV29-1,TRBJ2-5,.,CSVKGLLVETQYF,TGCAGCGTCAAGGGACTCCTCGTGGAGACCCAGTACTTC
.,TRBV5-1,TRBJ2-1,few,CASSLVRLNEQFF,TGCGCCAGCAGCTTGGTCCGCTTGAATGAGCAGTTCTTC
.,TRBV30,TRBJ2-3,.,CAWKAGSDTQYF,TGTGCCTGGAAAGCAGGGTCAGATACGCAGTATTTT
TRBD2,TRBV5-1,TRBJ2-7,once,CASSNGGLASTYEQYF,TGCGCCAGCAGCAATGGGGGACTAGCGAGCACCTACGAGCAGTACTTC
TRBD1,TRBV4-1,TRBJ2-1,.,CASSQPRIQGALREQFF,TGCGCCAGCAGCCAACCCCGCATCCAGGGGGCCCTCAGGGAGCAGTTCTTC
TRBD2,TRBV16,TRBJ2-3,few,CASSQRIAGGGTDTQYF,TGTGCCAGCAGCCAACGAATAGCGGGAGGGGGCACAGATACGCAGTATTTT
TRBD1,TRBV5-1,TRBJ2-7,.,CASSRDRGYEQYF,TGCGCCAGCAGCCGGGACAGGGGCTACGAGCAGTACTTC
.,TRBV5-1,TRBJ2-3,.,CASSLGGRSDTQYF,TGCGCCAGCAGCTTGGGGGGCAGGTCAGATACGCAGTATTTT
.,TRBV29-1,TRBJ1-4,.,CGGSQFSNEKLFF,TGCGGTGGGTCCCAGTTCTCTAATGAAAAACTGTTTTTT
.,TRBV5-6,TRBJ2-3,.,CASRGVSTDTQYF,TGTGCCAGCAGGGGCGTTAGCACAGATACGCAGTATTTT
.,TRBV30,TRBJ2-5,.,CAWNLQETQYF,TGTGCCTGGAATCTCCAAGAGACCCAGTACTTC
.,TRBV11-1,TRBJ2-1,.,CASSFVEVYRPNEQFF,TGTGCCAGCAGCTTCGTAGAGGTCTATCGACCCAATGAGCAGTTCTTC
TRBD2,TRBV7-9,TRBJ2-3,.,CASSWRELTDTQYF,TGTGCCAGCAGCTGGCGGGAGCTGACAGATACGCAGTATTTT
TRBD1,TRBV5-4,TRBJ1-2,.,CASSEGTGSNYGYTF,TGTGCCAGCAGCGAAGGGACAGGATCTAACTATGGCTACACCTTC
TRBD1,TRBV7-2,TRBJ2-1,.,CASKKDRASYNEQFF,TGTGCCAGCAAGAAAGACAGGGCTTCCTACAATGAGCAGTTCTTC